One and the same sample provided the 14 T cell receptor beta chains below, sequenced in a study of T cell clonality in common variable immunodeficiency (dated by TCRdb to between 2014 and 2017). Libraries were prepared through the immunoSEQ multiplex PCR assay. Not all clones reach the TCRdb copy of this immuneACCESS table, which keeps in-frame sequences only. Checked studies attribute under half of the gap to unresolved V genes and leave the rest unexplained. The table for this sample lists some 50,000 clones, none of them counted only once. Of the sample, about 6% is held by the ten largest clones. The material sequenced was peripheral blood mononuclear cells. All receptors derive from a person between 18 and 70 years old in good health.

This clone was counted only a few times. One base away lies a much larger clone, so this may be a sequencing read error. The observed sequence ends 3 residues before the CDR3 terminus, with the missing tail filled in from the germline J gene. V usage is TRBV7-8 and J usage is TRBJ1-2, with D maybe TRBD1 (5 bases). CDR3 length: 15 residues. Trimming took off 2 bases at V and 6 bases at J, with 16 bases between the two ends. The germline V gene has CDR1 SGHVS and CDR2 FQNEAQ. The CDR3 reads CASSLIVGVGNGYTF. Partial CDR3 DNA: TGTGCCAGCAGCTTAATAGTAGGGGTCGGGAATGGC.

In its sample, this clone was seen many times. The read ends 3 residues shy of where the CDR3 ends; the end is completed using the germline J gene. This chain uses TRBV5-1 with TRBJ2-7, with 7 bases aligning to TRBD2. Germline CDR1 SGHRS, CDR2 YFSETQ. This CDR3 is built from 16 residues. With 4 bases clipped from V and 4 bases from J, the junction kept 14 bases outside the gene matches. CDR3 amino acids: CASSVGGYGFGYEQYF. CDR3 DNA, as far as it was read: TGCGCCAGCAGCGTCGGGGGGTATGGGTTCGGGTACGAG.

This clone was counted at least ten times. CDR3: CASSLGLGYEQYF. The DNA read from the CDR3 is TGTGCCAGCAGCCTCGGACTAGGCTACGAG. V gene TRBV11-2 combines with J gene TRBJ2-7; 7 bases line up with TRBD2. Read sequence stops 3 residues before the CDR3 end, and the germline J gene provides the missing end. After removal of 5 bases from V and 3 bases from J, the junction contained 4 bases not matched to a gene. The CDR3 runs 13 residues. The V gene's germline CDR1 is SGHAT and CDR2 FQNNGV.

This clone was counted at least ten times. The read is 3 residues too short to cover the CDR3 end, so that end is filled in from the germline J gene. The V and J genes are TRBV5-1 and TRBJ2-2, with D maybe TRBD1 (5 bases). CDR3 length equals 14 residues. Trimming took off 4 bases at V and 4 bases at J, with 11 bases between the two ends. Looked up from germline, CDR1 is SGHRS and CDR2 is YFSETQ. CDR3 sequence: CASSPQGGTGELFF. The covered CDR3 bases are TGCGCCAGCAGCCCCCAGGGCGGCACCGGGGAG.

This clone was observed a few times. The sequenced fragment ends 3 residues before the CDR3 boundary, so the rest is inferred from the germline J gene. The chain carries TRBV19 and TRBJ2-4; 7 positions match TRBD1. The germline gives CDR1 LNHDA, CDR2 SQIVND (reference sequence). The CDR3 runs 13 residues. CDR3 loop: CASRASGTEGQYF. Partial CDR3 DNA: TGTGCCAGTAGAGCTTCCGGGACAGAGGGT.

Many counts were recorded for this clone. The read ends 3 residues early relative to the CDR3; the germline J gene fills the gap. The chain carries TRBV5-6 and TRBJ1-1; D not resolved. From germline, CDR1 is SGHDT and CDR2 YYEEEE. With 4 bases removed from V and 4 bases from J, the gap between germline ends came to 17 bases. The CDR3 runs to 15 residues. The CDR3 region is CASSPHRVWVTEAFF. CDR3 bases read: TGTGCCAGCAGCCCTCACCGGGTCTGGGTCACTGAA.

This clone was counted many times. The CDR3 end falls 3 residues outside the read, so it is completed with the germline J gene. The chain uses TRBV19 and TRBJ1-5, with D maybe TRBD1 (5 bases). V was trimmed by 3 bases and J by 6 bases, leaving 12 bases between them. Germline CDR1 is LNHDA and CDR2 is SQIVND (reference sequence). This CDR3 has 14 amino acids. Incomplete CDR3 DNA: TGTGCCAGTAGTATGAGCGGGGCCGGTCAGCCC. It codes for CASSMSGAGQP. The CDR3 as a whole reads CASSMSGAGQPQHF.

This clone occurred many times. Sequencing ends 3 residues short of the CDR3 end; the germline J gene provides the rest. The chain carries TRBV5-1 and TRBJ1-1; D unclear. The V end was cut by 4 bases, the J end by 1 base, with 11 bases between. The V gene's germline CDR1 is SGHRS and CDR2 YFSETQ. This CDR3 is 14 amino acids long. The DNA read from the CDR3 is TGCGCCAGCAGCCCGGTAGGGCCGAACACTGAA. Translating it yields CASSPVGPNTE. The full CDR3 protein reads CASSPVGPNTEAFF.

Comments on this clone: The read ends 3 residues before the CDR3 terminus; that terminus is restored from the germline J gene. The chain has TRBV2 and TRBJ1-1; D is possibly TRBD1 (5 bases). This CDR3 is built from 14 residues. CDR1 is SNHLY, CDR2 FYNNEI, per germline. Deletions cut 6 bases from V and 2 bases from J, with 13 bases between. CDR3 region: CASRKLTVNTEAFF. CDR3 bases read: TGTGCCAGCAGGAAACTGACAGTAAACACTGAA.

Details on this clone: Read data end 3 residues before the CDR3 end; the end is taken from the germline J gene. This rearrangement joins TRBV30 to TRBJ1-2, with a weak D call TRBD1 (6 bases). The length of the CDR3 is 11 residues. Looked up from germline, CDR1 is GTSNPN and CDR2 is SVGIG (reference sequence). The covered CDR3 bases are TGTGCCCATGGACAGTCCTACGAC. It encodes CAHGQSYD. The CDR3 in its entirety is CAHGQSYDYTF. Variable domain in full (rest from reference TRBV30 and TRBJ1-2): SQTIHQWPATLVQPVGSPLSLECTVEGTSNPNLYWYRQAAGRGLQLLFYSVGIGQISSEVPQNLSASRPQDRQFILSSKKLLLSDSGFYLCAHGQSYDYTFGSGTRLTVV.

This clone was observed many times. Read data end 3 residues before the CDR3 end; the end is taken from the germline J gene. V gene TRBV19 combines with J gene TRBJ1-1; TRBD1 aligns across 7 bases. CDR1 is LNHDA, CDR2 SQIVND, per germline (reference sequence). Unmatched junction bases numbered 8, after V lost 7 bases and J lost 0 bases. This CDR3 spans 15 amino acids. The part of the CDR3 DNA that was read is TGTGCCAGTAAAACGGGACAGATACTGAACACTGAA. It encodes CASKTGQILNTE. The full CDR3 protein reads CASKTGQILNTEAFF.

In its sample, this clone was seen many times. The covered CDR3 bases are TGTGCCTGGAGTGTACGCCGGAATGAG. Amino acids: CAWSVRRNE. The CDR3, in full, reads CAWSVRRNEQFF. This chain links TRBV30 with TRBJ2-1; D unclear. The observed sequence ends 3 residues before the CDR3 terminus, with the missing tail filled in from the germline J gene. The CDR3 runs to 12 residues. V dropped 0 bases and J dropped 7 bases, with 7 bases sitting between them. Per the germline V gene, CDR1 is GTSNPN and CDR2 is SVGIG (reference sequence).

This clone was seen ten or more times. The sequence runs out 3 residues before the end of the CDR3; the remainder is reconstructed from the germline J gene. The chain couples TRBV5-5 to TRBJ1-1; unclear D gene. This CDR3 is built from 14 residues. CDR1 and CDR2 (germline): SGHKS, YYEKEE (reference sequence). The V end was cut by 1 base, the J end by 4 bases, with 11 bases between. CDR3 sequence: CASSLPGHGTEAFF. The DNA read from the CDR3 is TGTGCCAGCAGCTTGCCGGGTCATGGCACTGAA.

This clone came up many times. The CDR3 end is not reached by the read, which stops 3 residues before it; the germline J gene fills it in. The chain has TRBV11-2 and TRBJ2-6; the D is unclear. Germline CDR1 and CDR2: SGHAT and FQNNGV. Trimming shortened V by 3 bases and J by 1 base, and 4 bases separated the two germline ends. The CDR3 sequence is 14 residues long. The covered CDR3 bases are TGTGCCAGCAGCTTGACTTCTGGGGCCAACGTC. It is translated as CASSLTSGANV. The complete CDR3 sequence is CASSLTSGANVLTF. Combining the CDR3 with reference TRBV11-2 and TRBJ2-6 gives the whole variable domain EAGVAQSPRYKIIEKRQSVAFWCNPISGHATLYWYQQILGQGPKLLIQFQNNGVVDDSQLPKDRFSAERLKGVDSTLKIQPAKLEDSAVYLCASSLTSGANVLTFGAGSRLTVL.